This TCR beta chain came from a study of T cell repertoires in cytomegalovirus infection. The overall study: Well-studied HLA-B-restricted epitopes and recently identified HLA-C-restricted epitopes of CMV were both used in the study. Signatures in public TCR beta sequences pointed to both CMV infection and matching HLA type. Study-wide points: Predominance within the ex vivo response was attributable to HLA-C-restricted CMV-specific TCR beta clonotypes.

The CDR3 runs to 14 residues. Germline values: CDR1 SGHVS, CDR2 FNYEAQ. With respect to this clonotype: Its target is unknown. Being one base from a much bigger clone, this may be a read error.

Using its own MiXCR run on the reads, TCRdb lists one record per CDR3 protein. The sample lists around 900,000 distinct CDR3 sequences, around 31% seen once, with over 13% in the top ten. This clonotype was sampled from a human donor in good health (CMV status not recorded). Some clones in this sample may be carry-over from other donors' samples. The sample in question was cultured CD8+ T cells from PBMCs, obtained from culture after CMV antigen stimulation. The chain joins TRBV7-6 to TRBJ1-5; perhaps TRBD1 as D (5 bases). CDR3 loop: CVSSLGTPSQPQHF. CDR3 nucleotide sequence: TGTGTCAGCAGCTTAGGGACGCCCAGTCAGCCCCAGCATTTT.